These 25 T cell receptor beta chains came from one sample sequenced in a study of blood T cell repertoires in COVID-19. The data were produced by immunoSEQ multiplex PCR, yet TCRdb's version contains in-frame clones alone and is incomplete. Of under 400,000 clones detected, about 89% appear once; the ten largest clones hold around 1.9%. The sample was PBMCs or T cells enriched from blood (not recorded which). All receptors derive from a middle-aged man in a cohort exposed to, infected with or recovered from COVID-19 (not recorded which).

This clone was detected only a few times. The DNA for the CDR3 is TGTGCCAGCAGTTACTCGGGGACTAGCGGGAAGTACGAGCAGTACTTC. It codes for CASSYSGTSGKYEQYF. V and J are TRBV6-5 and TRBJ2-7; TRBD2 matches 13 bases. The CDR3 spans 16 residues. V shed 0 bases, J shed 4 bases, and the junction held 3 bases outside the gene matches. The germline CDR1 and CDR2 sequences are MNHEY and SVGAGI.

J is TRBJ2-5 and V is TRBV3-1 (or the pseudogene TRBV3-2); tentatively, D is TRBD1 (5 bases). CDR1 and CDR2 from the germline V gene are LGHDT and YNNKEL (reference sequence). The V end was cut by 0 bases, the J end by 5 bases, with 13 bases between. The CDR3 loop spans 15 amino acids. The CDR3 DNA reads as TGTGCCAGCAGCCAAGACCGAACAGGCTGGGAGACCCAGTACTTC. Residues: CASSQDRTGWETQYF.

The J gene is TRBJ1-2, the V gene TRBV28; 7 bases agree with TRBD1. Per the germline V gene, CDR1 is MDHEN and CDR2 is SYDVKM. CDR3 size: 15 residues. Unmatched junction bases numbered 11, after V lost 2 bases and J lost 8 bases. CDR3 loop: CASSLIPDRVIGYTF. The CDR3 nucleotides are TGTGCCAGCAGTTTAATACCCGACAGGGTAATCGGCTACACCTTC.

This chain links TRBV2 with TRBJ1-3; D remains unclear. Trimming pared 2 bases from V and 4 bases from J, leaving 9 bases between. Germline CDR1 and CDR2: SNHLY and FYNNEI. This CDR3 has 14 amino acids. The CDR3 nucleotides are TGTGCCAGCAGTGAACCGAGCTTAGGAAACACCATATATTTT. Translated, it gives CASSEPSLGNTIYF.

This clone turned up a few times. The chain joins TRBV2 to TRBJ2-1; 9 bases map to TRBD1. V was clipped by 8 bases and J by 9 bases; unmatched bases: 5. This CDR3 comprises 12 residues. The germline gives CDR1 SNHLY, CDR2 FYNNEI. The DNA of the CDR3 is TGTGCCAGCGGTACAGGGGGCGGTGAGCAGTTCTTC. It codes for CASGTGGGEQFF. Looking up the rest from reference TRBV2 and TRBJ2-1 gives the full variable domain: EPEVTQTPSHQVTQMGQEVILRCVPISNHLYFYWYRQILGQKVEFLVSFYNNEISEKSEIFDDQFSVERPDGSNFTLKIRSTKLEDSAMYFCASGTGGGEQFFGPGTRLTVL.

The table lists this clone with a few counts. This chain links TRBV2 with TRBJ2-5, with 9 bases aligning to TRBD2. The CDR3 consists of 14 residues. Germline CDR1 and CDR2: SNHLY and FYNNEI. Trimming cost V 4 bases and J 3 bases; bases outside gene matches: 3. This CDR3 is CASSGGLAKETQYF. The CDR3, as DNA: TGTGCCAGCAGTGGCGGACTAGCGAAAGAGACCCAGTACTTC.

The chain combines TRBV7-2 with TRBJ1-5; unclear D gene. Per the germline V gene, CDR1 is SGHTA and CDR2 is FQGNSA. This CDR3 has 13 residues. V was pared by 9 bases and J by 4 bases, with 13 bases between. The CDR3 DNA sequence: TGTGCCAGTTCGGACGGGGTGAATCAGCCCCAGCATTTT. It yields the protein CASSDGVNQPQHF.

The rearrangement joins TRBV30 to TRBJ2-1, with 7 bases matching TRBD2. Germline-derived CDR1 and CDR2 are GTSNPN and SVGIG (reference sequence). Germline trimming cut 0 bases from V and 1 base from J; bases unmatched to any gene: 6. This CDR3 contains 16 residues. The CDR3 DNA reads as TGTGCCTGGAGTGTGGGGAGGGAGGGTTCCTACAATGAGCAGTTCTTC. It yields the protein CAWSVGREGSYNEQFF. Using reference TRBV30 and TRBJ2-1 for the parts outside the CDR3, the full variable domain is SQTIHQWPATLVQPVGSPLSLECTVEGTSNPNLYWYRQAAGRGLQLLFYSVGIGQISSEVPQNLSASRPQDRQFILSSKKLLLSDSGFYLCAWSVGREGSYNEQFFGPGTRLTVL.

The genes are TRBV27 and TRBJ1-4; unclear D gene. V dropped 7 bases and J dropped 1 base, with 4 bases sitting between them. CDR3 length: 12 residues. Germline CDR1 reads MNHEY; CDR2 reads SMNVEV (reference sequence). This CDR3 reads CASTQTNEKLFF. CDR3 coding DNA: TGTGCCAGCACCCAAACTAATGAAAAACTGTTTTTT.

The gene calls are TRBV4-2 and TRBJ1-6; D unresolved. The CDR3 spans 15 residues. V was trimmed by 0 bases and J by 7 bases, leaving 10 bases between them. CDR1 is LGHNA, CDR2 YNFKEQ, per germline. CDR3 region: CASSQERFLNSPLHF. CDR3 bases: TGTGCCAGCAGCCAAGAGCGATTCCTCAATTCACCCCTCCACTTT.

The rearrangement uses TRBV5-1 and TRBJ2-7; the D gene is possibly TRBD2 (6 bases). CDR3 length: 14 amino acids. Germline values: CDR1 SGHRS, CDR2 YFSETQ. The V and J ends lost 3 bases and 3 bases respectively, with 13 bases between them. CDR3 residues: CASSSGTVNYEQYF. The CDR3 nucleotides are TGCGCCAGCAGCTCCGGGACTGTCAACTACGAGCAGTACTTC. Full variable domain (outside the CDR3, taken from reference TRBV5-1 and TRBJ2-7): KAGVTQTPRYLIKTRGQQVTLSCSPISGHRSVSWYQQTPGQGLQFLFEYFSETQRNKGNFPGRFSGRQFSNSRSEMNVSTLELGDSALYLCASSSGTVNYEQYFGPGTRLTVT.

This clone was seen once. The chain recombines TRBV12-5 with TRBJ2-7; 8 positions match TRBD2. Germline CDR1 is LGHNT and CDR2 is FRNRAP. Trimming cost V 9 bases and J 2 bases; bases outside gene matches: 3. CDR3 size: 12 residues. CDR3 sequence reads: CASVAGPYEQYF. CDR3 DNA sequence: TGTGCTAGCGTAGCGGGGCCCTACGAGCAGTACTTC.

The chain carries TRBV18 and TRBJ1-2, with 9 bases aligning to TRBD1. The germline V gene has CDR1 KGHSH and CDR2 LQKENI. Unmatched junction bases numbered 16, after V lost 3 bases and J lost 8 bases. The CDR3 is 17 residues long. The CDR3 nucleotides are TGTGCCAGCTCACCTTTACAGGGGGCAGCACCTATGGTCGGCTACACCTTC. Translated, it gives CASSPLQGAAPMVGYTF. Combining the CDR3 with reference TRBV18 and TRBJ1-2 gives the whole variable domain NAGVMQNPRHLVRRRGQEARLRCSPMKGHSHVYWYRQLPEEGLKFMVYLQKENIIDESGMPKERFSAEFPKEGPSILRIQQVVRGDSAAYFCASSPLQGAAPMVGYTFGSGTRLTVV.

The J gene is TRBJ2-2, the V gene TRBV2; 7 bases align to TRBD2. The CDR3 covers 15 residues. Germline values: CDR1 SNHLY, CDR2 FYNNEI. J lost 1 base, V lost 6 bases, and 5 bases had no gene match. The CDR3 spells CASSESGVNTGELFF. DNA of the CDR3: TGTGCCAGCAGCGAGAGCGGGGTGAACACCGGGGAGCTGTTTTTT.

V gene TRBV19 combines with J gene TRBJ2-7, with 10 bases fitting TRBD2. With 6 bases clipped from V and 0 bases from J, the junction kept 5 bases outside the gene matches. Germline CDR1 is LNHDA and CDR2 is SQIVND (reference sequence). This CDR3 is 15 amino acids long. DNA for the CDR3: TGTGCCAGTAGGAGACTAGCGGGCGTCTCCTACGAGCAGTACTTC. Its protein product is CASRRLAGVSYEQYF.

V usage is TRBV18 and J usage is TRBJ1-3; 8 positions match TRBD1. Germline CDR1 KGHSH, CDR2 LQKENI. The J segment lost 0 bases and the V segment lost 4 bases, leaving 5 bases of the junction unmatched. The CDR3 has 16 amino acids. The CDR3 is CASSLGQGGSGNTIYF. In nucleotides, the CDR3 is TGTGCCAGCTCACTCGGACAGGGCGGCTCTGGAAACACCATATATTTT.

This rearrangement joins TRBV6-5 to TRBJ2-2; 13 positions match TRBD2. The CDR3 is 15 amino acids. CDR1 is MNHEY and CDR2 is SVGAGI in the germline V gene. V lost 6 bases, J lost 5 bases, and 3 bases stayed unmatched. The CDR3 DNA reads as TGTGCCAGCAGACTGACTAGCGGGAGGACCGGGGAGCTGTTTTTT. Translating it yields CASRLTSGRTGELFF.

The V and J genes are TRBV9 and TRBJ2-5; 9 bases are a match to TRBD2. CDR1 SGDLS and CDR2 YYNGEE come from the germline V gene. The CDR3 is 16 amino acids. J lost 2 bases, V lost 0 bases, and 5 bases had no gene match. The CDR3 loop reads CASSVGALAGQETQYF. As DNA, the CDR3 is TGTGCCAGCAGCGTAGGCGCCCTAGCGGGGCAAGAGACCCAGTACTTC.

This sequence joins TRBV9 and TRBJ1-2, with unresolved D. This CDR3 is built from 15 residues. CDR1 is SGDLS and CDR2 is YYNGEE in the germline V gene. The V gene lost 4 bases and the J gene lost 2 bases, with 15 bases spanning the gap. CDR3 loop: CASSPRSDFNYGYTF. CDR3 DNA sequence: TGTGCCAGCAGCCCCCGGTCGGACTTCAACTATGGCTACACCTTC.

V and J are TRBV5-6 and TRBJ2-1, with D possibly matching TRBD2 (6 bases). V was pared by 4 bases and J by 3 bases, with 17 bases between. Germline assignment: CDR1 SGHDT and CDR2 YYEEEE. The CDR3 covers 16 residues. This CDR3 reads CASSNLLARDYNEQFF. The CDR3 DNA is TGTGCCAGCAGCAATCTCCTAGCGAGAGACTACAATGAGCAGTTCTTC.

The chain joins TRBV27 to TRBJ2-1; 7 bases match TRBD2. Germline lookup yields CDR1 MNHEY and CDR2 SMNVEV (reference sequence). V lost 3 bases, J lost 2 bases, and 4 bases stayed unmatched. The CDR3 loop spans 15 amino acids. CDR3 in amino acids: CASSFSGPTYNEQFF. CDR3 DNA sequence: TGTGCCAGCAGTTTTAGCGGGCCTACCTACAATGAGCAGTTCTTC.

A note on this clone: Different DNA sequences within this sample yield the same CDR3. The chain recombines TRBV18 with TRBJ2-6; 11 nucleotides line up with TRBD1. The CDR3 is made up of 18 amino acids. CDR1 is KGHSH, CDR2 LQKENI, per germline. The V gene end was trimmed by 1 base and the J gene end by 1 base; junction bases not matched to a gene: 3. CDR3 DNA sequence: TGTGCCAGCTCACCACGGACAGGGGGCGGGTCTGGGGCCAACGTCCTGACTTTC. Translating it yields CASSPRTGGGSGANVLTF. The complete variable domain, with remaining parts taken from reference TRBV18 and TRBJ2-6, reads NAGVMQNPRHLVRRRGQEARLRCSPMKGHSHVYWYRQLPEEGLKFMVYLQKENIIDESGMPKERFSAEFPKEGPSILRIQQVVRGDSAAYFCASSPRTGGGSGANVLTFGAGSRLTVL.

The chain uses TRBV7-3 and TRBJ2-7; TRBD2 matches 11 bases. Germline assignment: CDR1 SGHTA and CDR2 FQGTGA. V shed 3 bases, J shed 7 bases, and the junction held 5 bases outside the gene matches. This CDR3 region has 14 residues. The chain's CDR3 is CASSLTSGTSEQYF. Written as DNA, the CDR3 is TGTGCCAGCAGCTTGACTAGCGGGACATCGGAGCAGTACTTC.

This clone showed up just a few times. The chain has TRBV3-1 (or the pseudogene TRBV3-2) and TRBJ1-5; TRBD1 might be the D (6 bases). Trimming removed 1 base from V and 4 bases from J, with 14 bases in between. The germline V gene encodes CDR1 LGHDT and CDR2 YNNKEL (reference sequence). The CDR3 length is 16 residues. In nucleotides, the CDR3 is TGTGCCAGCAGCCAAGGGATGGGGGCGCGGAATCAGCCCCAGCATTTT. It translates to CASSQGMGARNQPQHF.

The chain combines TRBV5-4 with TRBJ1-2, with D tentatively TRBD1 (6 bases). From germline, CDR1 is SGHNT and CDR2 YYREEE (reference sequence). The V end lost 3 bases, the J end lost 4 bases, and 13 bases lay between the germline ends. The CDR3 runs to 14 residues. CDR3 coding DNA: TGTGCCAGCAGCTACGACAGGCAGACCTATGGCTACACCTTC. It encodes CASSYDRQTYGYTF.